This T cell receptor (beta chain) was retrieved from a study of cytomegalovirus exposure and HLA in healthy donors. It was with 60 Vbeta and 13 Jbeta primers that the PCR ran. Libraries were prepared by immunoSEQ multiplex PCR; TCRdb keeps only in-frame clonotypes and omits some of them. The sample lists 100,000 to 150,000 clones; around 80% were seen once. This CDR3 region has 13 residues. V gave up 10 bases and J gave up 3 bases, with 16 bases separating them. Per germline, CDR1 SGHDT and CDR2 YYEEEE. The genes are TRBV5-6 and TRBJ1-1, with D possibly being TRBD1 (5 bases). The sequenced sample consisted of PBMCs. The TCR was taken from a man aged 30-40 years in good health and CMV-seropositive. The CDR3 nucleotides read TGTGCCTGTTCGGGGGGGTTTGACACTGAAGCTTTCTTT. Translating gives CACSGGFDTEAFF. Full variable domain (outside the CDR3, taken from reference TRBV5-6 and TRBJ1-1): DAGVTQSPTHLIKTRGQQVTLRCSPKSGHDTVSWYQQALGQGPQFIFQYYEEEERQRGNFPDRFSGHQFPNYSSELNVNALLLGDSALYLCACSGGFDTEAFFGQGTRLTVV.